This TCR beta chain appears in the sequencing data of a study of cytomegalovirus exposure and HLA in healthy donors. The study's findings and limits: Roughly even sequencing depth across donors was the assumption behind the presence/absence analyses.

Vbeta (60) and Jbeta (13) primers were used in the PCR. TCRdb's copy holds only in-frame clones and misses some; the assay was immunoSEQ multiplex PCR. The sample includes approximately 140,000 clones, over 70% seen only once; the top ten take nearly 7%. This CDR3 has 12 residues. The V gene lost 7 bases and the J gene lost 4 bases, with 11 bases spanning the gap. Germline CDR1 reads SGHAT; CDR2 reads FQNNGV. A remark on this clone: The antigen is unknown.

The sample comprised PBMCs. The receptor was derived from a man aged 35-49 years in good health and CMV-seropositive. This chain links TRBV11-2 with TRBJ2-7; D might be TRBD2 (5 bases). DNA for the CDR3: TGTGCCAGCACCCGGGGTGCTTACGAGCAGTACTTC. Its translation is CASTRGAYEQYF.